The clone carrying this T cell receptor (beta chain) was picked up a small number of times. The source of the sample is a study of T cells after yellow fever vaccination. A single record per CDR3 protein comes from TCRdb applying MiXCR to the 5' RACE reads. The sample holds hundreds of thousands of distinct CDR3 sequences, around 3.9% seen once. Trimming stripped 0 bases from V and 8 bases from J, with 10 bases between. Germline V gene sequence: CDR1 DFQATT, CDR2 SNEGSKA (reference sequence). The CDR3 has 12 residues. The chain uses TRBV20-1 and TRBJ1-1; weak D call: TRBD1 (6 bases). The sequenced sample was PBMCs, obtained on the day of the yellow fever booster vaccination. The clonotype originates from a man aged 18 to 30 who received the YFV17D yellow fever vaccine. The CDR3 region has the DNA TGCAGTGCTAGAGATGGGGGGCCGGAAGCTTTCTTT. Residues: CSARDGGPEAFF.